One sample yielded the 20 T cell receptor beta chains listed below, sequenced in a study of T cell responses to AZD1222 COVID-19 vaccine. Assay: immunoSEQ multiplex PCR; the TCRdb copy retains only in-frame clones and omits some. The sample carries 150,000 or so clones, roughly nine tenths recorded once. The material was peripheral blood, obtained on day 0 of AZD1222 vaccination. These receptors all come from an adult in good health.

The rearrangement links TRBV3-1 (or the pseudogene TRBV3-2) to TRBJ2-5, with 9 bases lining up with TRBD2. The length of the CDR3 is 19 residues. From germline, CDR1 is LGHDT and CDR2 YNNKEL (reference sequence). The ends lost 0 bases at V and 5 bases at J; junction bases unmatched: 16. Here the CDR3 reads CASSQEPRKLAGRGETQYF. Here the CDR3 DNA reads TGTGCCAGCAGCCAAGAACCCAGGAAGCTAGCGGGGCGAGGGGAGACCCAGTACTTC.

The rearrangement links TRBV2 to TRBJ2-2; a weak D match, TRBD1 (6 bases). V dropped 5 bases and J dropped 1 base, with 11 bases sitting between them. Looked up from germline, CDR1 is SNHLY and CDR2 is FYNNEI. The CDR3 contains 15 residues. The CDR3 coding sequence is TGTGCCAGCAGTCCGGACAGCGAGAACACCGGGGAGCTGTTTTTT. This codes for CASSPDSENTGELFF.

The rearrangement joins TRBV14 to TRBJ1-2; 10 positions agree with TRBD1. Germline trimming cut 3 bases from V and 8 bases from J; bases unmatched to any gene: 18. The CDR3 spans 18 residues. CDR1 is SGHDN, CDR2 FVKESK, per germline. The CDR3 nucleotides read TGTGCCAGCAGCCACAGACAGGGGGCGCATCTCGTGGCGGAGGGCTACACCTTC. Encoded protein: CASSHRQGAHLVAEGYTF.

The rearrangement links TRBV11-3 to TRBJ2-7, with D tentatively TRBD1 (6 bases). The germline V gene has CDR1 SGHNT and CDR2 YENEEA. V shed 3 bases and J shed 7 bases, with 10 bases lying between them. This CDR3 comprises 12 residues. In DNA form, the CDR3 reads TGTGCCAGCAGCTTCGGGACACCGGAGCAGTACTTC. Its protein is CASSFGTPEQYF. Variable domain in full (rest from reference TRBV11-3 and TRBJ2-7): EAGVVQSPRYKIIEKKQPVAFWCNPISGHNTLYWYLQNLGQGPELLIRYENEEAVDDSQLPKDRFSAERLKGVDSTLKIQPAELGDSAVYLCASSFGTPEQYFGPGTRLTVT.

The chain has TRBV7-2 and TRBJ1-1; no reliable D call. The germline V gene has CDR1 SGHTA and CDR2 FQGNSA. The CDR3 spans 14 residues. Trimming took 2 bases from V and 0 from J, leaving 7 bases between them. CDR3 bases: TGTGCCAGCAGCTTATGGACTTTGAACACTGAAGCTTTCTTT. It specifies CASSLWTLNTEAFF.

This chain connects TRBV19 to TRBJ1-4; 7 bases are shared with TRBD1. V shed 6 bases, J shed 2 bases, and the junction held 24 bases outside the gene matches. The CDR3 sequence is 21 residues long. Germline CDR1 is LNHDA and CDR2 is SQIVND (reference sequence). The CDR3 sequence: CASRSPGPGQLSFGTNEKLFF. CDR3 bases: TGTGCCAGTAGGAGTCCTGGGCCGGGACAGCTTAGTTTTGGGACTAATGAAAAACTGTTTTTT. The complete variable domain, with remaining parts taken from reference TRBV19 and TRBJ1-4, reads DGGITQSPKYLFRKEGQNVTLSCEQNLNHDAMYWYRQDPGQGLRLIYYSQIVNDFQKGDIAEGYSVSREKKESFPLTVTSAQKNPTAFYLCASRSPGPGQLSFGTNEKLFFGSGTQLSVL.

This clone has only one observation. The CDR3 sequence is CASSQDFPYSSGRPDTQYF. The CDR3 DNA is TGCGCCAGCAGCCAAGATTTTCCCTATTCCAGCGGGAGACCAGATACGCAGTATTTT. The chain links TRBV4-3 to TRBJ2-3, with TRBD2 identical over 8 bases. The germline gives CDR1 LGHNA, CDR2 YSLEER. V shed 0 bases and J 4 bases; nucleotides not matched to a gene: 15. The CDR3 length is 19 residues.

The DNA of the CDR3 is TGTGCCAGCAGCTTCACACAGGGAAACACTGAAGCTTTCTTT. Translating it yields CASSFTQGNTEAFF. The J gene is TRBJ1-1, the V gene TRBV5-4; D may be TRBD1 (6 bases). The V end was cut by 2 bases, the J end by 2 bases, with 10 bases between. CDR3 length: 14 residues. Per germline, CDR1 SGHNT and CDR2 YYREEE (reference sequence).

This chain uses TRBV5-5 with TRBJ2-5, with TRBD1 matching 7 bases. The V and J ends lost 4 bases and 5 bases, in that order; junction bases with no gene match: 14. This CDR3 contains 16 residues. Germline V CDR1 and CDR2: SGHKS, YYEKEE (reference sequence). The CDR3 nucleotides read TGTGCCAGCAGCATTGACAGGGTAGAGGCTAGGGAGACCCAGTACTTC. Translating gives CASSIDRVEARETQYF.

The gene calls are TRBV6-2 or TRBV6-3 and TRBJ2-7; D tentatively reads TRBD1 or TRBD2 (5 bases each). The CDR3 is 15 residues long. V lost 0 bases to trimming and J lost 1 base, with 10 bases between them. Germline V CDR1 and CDR2: MNHEY, SVGEGT. DNA of the CDR3: TGTGCCAGCAGTTACTCTGAGGGGTGGTCCTACGAGCAGTACTTC. Amino acid sequence: CASSYSEGWSYEQYF.

The V gene is TRBV3-1 (or the pseudogene TRBV3-2), the J gene TRBJ2-5; D gene unclear. Looked up from germline, CDR1 is LGHDT and CDR2 is YNNKEL (reference sequence). CDR3 length: 15 residues. Trimming took 0 bases from V and 4 from J, leaving 12 bases between them. The CDR3 coding sequence is TGTGCCAGCAGCCAAGATAGCCCAGCTGGAGAGACCCAGTACTTC. Translated, it gives CASSQDSPAGETQYF.

The chain couples TRBV5-1 to TRBJ1-2, with D possibly TRBD1 on 5 matching bases. The germline V gene encodes CDR1 SGHRS and CDR2 YFSETQ. V was pared by 5 bases and J by 6 bases, with 20 bases between. The CDR3 length is 15 residues. The CDR3 sequence: CASRLGTASWNGYTF. The CDR3 coding sequence is TGCGCCAGCAGGCTGGGGACTGCCAGCTGGAATGGCTACACCTTC.

The rearrangement joins TRBV28 to TRBJ1-2, with 10 bases fitting TRBD1. V was pared by 5 bases and J by 11 bases, with 14 bases of the junction left unmatched. The length of the CDR3 is 15 residues. Germline-derived CDR1 and CDR2 are MDHEN and SYDVKM. CDR3 DNA: TGTGCCAGCAGTCCCACGGGGGGGGACAGGGGAAGTTACACCTTC. As protein: CASSPTGGDRGSYTF.

The chain uses TRBV18 and TRBJ2-7, with D tentatively TRBD1 or TRBD2 (5 bases each). The CDR3 contains 15 residues. Germline CDR1 KGHSH, CDR2 LQKENI. Trimming removed 0 bases from V and 0 bases from J, with 9 bases in between. The DNA of the CDR3 is TGTGCCAGCTCACCACCGTCAGGGAGCTCCTACGAGCAGTACTTC. It specifies CASSPPSGSSYEQYF.

This clone was counted once. The J gene is TRBJ1-2, the V gene TRBV19; D remains unclear. The CDR3 extends over 10 amino acids. Trimming stripped 8 bases from V and 3 bases from J, with 4 bases between. Per the germline V gene, CDR1 is LNHDA and CDR2 is SQIVND (reference sequence). The CDR3 loop is CASGDYGYTF. The CDR3 DNA reads TGTGCCAGTGGGGACTATGGCTACACCTTC.

The rearrangement uses TRBV5-5 and TRBJ2-1, with D tentatively TRBD2 (7 bases). The V gene lost 1 base and the J gene lost 2 bases, with 13 bases spanning the gap. Looked up from germline, CDR1 is SGHKS and CDR2 is YYEKEE (reference sequence). The CDR3 sequence is 16 residues long. CDR3 sequence: CASSLRGAPPYNEQFF. The DNA of the CDR3 is TGTGCCAGCAGCTTGCGGGGGGCGCCTCCCTACAATGAGCAGTTCTTC.

The rearrangement joins TRBV6-2 or TRBV6-3 to TRBJ2-2, with D unclear. The germline V and J ends were trimmed by 3 bases and 6 bases, with 5 bases remaining between them. Germline loops: CDR1 MNHEY, CDR2 SVGEGT. The CDR3 is 12 amino acids. CDR3 in amino acids: CASSYGAGELFF. CDR3 DNA: TGTGCCAGCAGTTATGGGGCCGGGGAGCTGTTTTTT.

The rearrangement links TRBV5-4 to TRBJ1-4; tentative D call: TRBD1 (5 bases). CDR1 is SGHNT, CDR2 YYREEE, per germline (reference sequence). The V gene lost 2 bases and the J gene lost 12 bases, with 11 bases spanning the gap. The CDR3 contains 12 residues. CDR3 nucleotides: TGTGCCAGCAGCTTCGGGGGAGGAGAACTGTTTTTT. It codes for CASSFGGGELFF.

This chain connects TRBV27 to TRBJ2-4; D remains ambiguous. V was shortened by 6 bases and J by 7 bases, with 13 bases between the two germline ends. From germline, CDR1 is MNHEY and CDR2 SMNVEV (reference sequence). The CDR3 covers 13 residues. This CDR3 is CASSRTPLNIQYF. The CDR3, as DNA: TGTGCCAGCAGCCGGACCCCTTTGAACATTCAGTACTTC.

The chain combines TRBV4-1 with TRBJ2-7; no clear D gene. The CDR3 is 17 residues long. The germline gives CDR1 MGHRA, CDR2 YSYEKL. Trimming removed 1 base from V and 2 bases from J, with 18 bases in between. The CDR3 is CASSQVLPWSAPYEQYF. The CDR3 DNA reads as TGCGCCAGCAGCCAAGTCCTCCCATGGAGCGCGCCCTACGAGCAGTACTTC.